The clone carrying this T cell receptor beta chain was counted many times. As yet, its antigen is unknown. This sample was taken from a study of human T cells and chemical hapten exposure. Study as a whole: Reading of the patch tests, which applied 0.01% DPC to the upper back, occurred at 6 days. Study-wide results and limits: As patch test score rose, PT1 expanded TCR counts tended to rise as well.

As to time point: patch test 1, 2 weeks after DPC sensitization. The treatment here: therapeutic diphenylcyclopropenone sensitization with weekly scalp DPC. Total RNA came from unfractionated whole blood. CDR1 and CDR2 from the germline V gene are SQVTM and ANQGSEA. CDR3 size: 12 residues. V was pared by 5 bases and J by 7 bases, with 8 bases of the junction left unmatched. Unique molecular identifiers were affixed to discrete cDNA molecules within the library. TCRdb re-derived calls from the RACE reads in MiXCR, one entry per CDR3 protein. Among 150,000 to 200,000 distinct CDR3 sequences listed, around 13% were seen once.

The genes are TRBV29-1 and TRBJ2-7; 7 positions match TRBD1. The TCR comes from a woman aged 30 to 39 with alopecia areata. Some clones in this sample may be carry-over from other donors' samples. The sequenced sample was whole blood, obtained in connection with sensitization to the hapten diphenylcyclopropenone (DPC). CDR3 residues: CSVTRTGREQYF. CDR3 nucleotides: TGCAGCGTTACCAGGACAGGACGAGAGCAGTACTTC.